This T cell receptor beta chain was obtained from a study of T cell repertoires in cytomegalovirus infection. In the study overall: Indications of both CMV infection and matching HLA type were provided by public TCR beta signatures. Findings and caveats of the study: Of the TCR beta families, the public ones yielded a cumulative frequency that identified carriers of CMV plus the relevant HLA.

A few counts support this clonotype. Its antigen remains unknown. Germline V CDR1 and CDR2: LNHDA, SQIVND (reference sequence). The V end lost 5 bases, the J end lost 4 bases, and 17 bases lay between the germline ends. The CDR3 loop spans 15 amino acids. TCRdb re-analysed the reads in MiXCR, keeping a single row per CDR3 protein. The sample lists about 150,000 distinct CDR3 sequences, 32% occurring once. This TCR came from a human donor in good health (CMV status not recorded). Some clones in this sample may be carry-over from other donors' samples. Here the sequenced sample was CD8+ T cells from cultured PBMCs, taken from culture after CMV antigen stimulation. The chain joins TRBV19 to TRBJ1-1; D uncertain. CDR3 nucleotides: TGTGCCAGTAGTTTGACCTCCCATGCGAGCACTGAAGCTTTCTTT. Protein: CASSLTSHASTEAFF.